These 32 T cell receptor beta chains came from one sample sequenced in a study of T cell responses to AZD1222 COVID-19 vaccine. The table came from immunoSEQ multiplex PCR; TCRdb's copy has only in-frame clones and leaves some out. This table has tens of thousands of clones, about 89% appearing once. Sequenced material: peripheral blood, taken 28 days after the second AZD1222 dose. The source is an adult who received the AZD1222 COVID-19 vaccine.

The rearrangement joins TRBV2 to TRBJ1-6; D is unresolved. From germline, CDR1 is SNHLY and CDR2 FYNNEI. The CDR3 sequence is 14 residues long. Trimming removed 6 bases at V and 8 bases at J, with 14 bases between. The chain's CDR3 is CASSLNQYDSPLHF. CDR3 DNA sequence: TGTGCCAGCAGCCTCAACCAGTACGATTCACCCCTCCACTTT.

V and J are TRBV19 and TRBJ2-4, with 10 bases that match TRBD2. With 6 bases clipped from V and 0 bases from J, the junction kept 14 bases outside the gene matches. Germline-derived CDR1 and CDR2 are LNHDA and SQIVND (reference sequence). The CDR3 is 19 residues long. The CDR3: CASSHGGASGGKAKNIQYF. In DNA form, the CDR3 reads TGTGCCAGTAGCCACGGGGGGGCTAGCGGGGGAAAAGCCAAAAACATTCAGTACTTC.

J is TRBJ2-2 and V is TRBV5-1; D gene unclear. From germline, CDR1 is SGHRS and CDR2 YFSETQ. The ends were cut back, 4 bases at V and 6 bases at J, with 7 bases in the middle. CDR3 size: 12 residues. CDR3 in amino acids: CASSTLAGELFF. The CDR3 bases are TGCGCCAGCAGCACCTTAGCCGGGGAGCTGTTTTTT.

CDR3 nucleotides: TGTGCCAGCAGCCAAAATCGGGGGGCTGAAGCTTTCTTT. This codes for CASSQNRGAEAFF. The V gene is TRBV3-1 (or the pseudogene TRBV3-2), the J gene TRBJ1-1, with D maybe TRBD1 (5 bases). Germline V gene lookup returns CDR1 LGHDT and CDR2 YNNKEL (reference sequence). V lost 2 bases, J lost 6 bases, and 10 bases lay in between. The CDR3 length is 13 residues.

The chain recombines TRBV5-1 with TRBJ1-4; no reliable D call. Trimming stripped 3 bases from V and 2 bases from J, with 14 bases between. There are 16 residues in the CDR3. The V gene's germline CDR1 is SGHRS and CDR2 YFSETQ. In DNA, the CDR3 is TGCGCCAGCAGCTCCGGGAGGTCCCCCACTAATGAAAAACTGTTTTTT. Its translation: CASSSGRSPTNEKLFF. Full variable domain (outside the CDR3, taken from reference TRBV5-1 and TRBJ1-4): KAGVTQTPRYLIKTRGQQVTLSCSPISGHRSVSWYQQTPGQGLQFLFEYFSETQRNKGNFPGRFSGRQFSNSRSEMNVSTLELGDSALYLCASSSGRSPTNEKLFFGSGTQLSVL.

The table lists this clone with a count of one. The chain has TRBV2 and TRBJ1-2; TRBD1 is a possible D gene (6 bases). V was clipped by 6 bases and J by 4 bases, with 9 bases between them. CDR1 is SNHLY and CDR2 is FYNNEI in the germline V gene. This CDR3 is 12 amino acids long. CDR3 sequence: CASRWTAYGYTF. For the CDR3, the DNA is TGTGCCAGCAGATGGACAGCCTATGGCTACACCTTC.

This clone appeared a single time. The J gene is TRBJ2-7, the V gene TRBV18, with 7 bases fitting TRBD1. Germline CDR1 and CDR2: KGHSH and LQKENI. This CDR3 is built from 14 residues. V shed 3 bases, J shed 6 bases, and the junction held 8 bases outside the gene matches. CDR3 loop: CASSPGQRSSEQYF. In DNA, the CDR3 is TGTGCCAGCTCACCGGGACAGCGATCGTCCGAGCAGTACTTC.

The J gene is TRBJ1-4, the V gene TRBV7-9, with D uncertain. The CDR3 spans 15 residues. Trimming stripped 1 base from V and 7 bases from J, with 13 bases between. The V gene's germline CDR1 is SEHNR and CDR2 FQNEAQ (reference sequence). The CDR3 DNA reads TGTGCCAGCAGCTTAGGCGGTATCGGGAGTGAAAAACTGTTTTTT. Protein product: CASSLGGIGSEKLFF.

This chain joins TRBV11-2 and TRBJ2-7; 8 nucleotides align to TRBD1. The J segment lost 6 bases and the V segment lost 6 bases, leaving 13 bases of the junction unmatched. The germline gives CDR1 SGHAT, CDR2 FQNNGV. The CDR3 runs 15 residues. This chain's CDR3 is CASSSDRGVSLEQYF. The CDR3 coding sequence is TGTGCCAGCAGTTCCGACAGGGGTGTTTCCCTCGAGCAGTACTTC.

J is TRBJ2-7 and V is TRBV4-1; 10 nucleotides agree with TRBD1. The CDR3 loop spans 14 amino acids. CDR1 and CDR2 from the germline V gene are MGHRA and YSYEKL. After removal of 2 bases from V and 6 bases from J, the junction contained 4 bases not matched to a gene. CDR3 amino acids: CASSQRTGGREQYF. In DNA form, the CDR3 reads TGCGCCAGCAGCCAAAGGACAGGGGGTCGCGAGCAGTACTTC.

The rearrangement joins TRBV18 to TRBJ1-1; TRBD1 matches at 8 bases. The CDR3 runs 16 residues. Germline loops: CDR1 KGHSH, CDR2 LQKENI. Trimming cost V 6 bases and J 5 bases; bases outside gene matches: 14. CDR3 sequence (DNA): TGTGCCAGCTCTGGACCAGGGGGCGCGGCGACGACTGAAGCTTTCTTT. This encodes CASSGPGGAATTEAFF.

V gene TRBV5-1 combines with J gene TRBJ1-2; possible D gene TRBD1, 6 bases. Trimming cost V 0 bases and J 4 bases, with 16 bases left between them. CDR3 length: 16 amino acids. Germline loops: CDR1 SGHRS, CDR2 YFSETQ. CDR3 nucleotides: TGCGCCAGCAGCTTGGCCTCGGGGGGCGCTACCTATGGCTACACCTTC. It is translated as CASSLASGGATYGYTF. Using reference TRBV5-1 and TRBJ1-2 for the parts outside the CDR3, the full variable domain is KAGVTQTPRYLIKTRGQQVTLSCSPISGHRSVSWYQQTPGQGLQFLFEYFSETQRNKGNFPGRFSGRQFSNSRSEMNVSTLELGDSALYLCASSLASGGATYGYTFGSGTRLTVV.

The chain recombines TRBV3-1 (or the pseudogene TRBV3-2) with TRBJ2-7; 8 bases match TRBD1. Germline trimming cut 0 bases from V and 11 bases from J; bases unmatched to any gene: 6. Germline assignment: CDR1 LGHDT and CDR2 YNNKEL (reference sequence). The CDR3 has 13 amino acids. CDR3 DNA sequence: TGTGCCAGCAGCCAAGATCGGACAGGGTCGAAGTACTTC. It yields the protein CASSQDRTGSKYF.

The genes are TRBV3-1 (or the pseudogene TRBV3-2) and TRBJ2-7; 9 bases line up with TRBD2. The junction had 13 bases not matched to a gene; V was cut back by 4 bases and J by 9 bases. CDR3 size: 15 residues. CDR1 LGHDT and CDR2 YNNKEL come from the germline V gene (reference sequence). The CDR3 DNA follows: TGTGCCAGCAGCCCGGGGGTCGGCGGGGGGGTTGTGCAGTACTTC. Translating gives CASSPGVGGGVVQYF.

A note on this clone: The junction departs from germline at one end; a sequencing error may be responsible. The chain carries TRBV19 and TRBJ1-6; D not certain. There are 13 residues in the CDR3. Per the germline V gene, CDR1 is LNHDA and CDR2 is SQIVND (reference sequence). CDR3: CASSDGYTSPLHF. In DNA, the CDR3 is TGTGCCAGTAGCGACGGTTATACTTCACCCCTCCACTTT.

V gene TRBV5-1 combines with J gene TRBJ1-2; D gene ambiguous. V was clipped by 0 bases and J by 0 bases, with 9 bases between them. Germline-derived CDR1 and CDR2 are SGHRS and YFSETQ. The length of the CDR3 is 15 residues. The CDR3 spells CASSLVAGTNYGYTF. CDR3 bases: TGCGCCAGCAGCTTGGTCGCAGGCACTAACTATGGCTACACCTTC. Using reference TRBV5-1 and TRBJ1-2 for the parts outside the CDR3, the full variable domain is KAGVTQTPRYLIKTRGQQVTLSCSPISGHRSVSWYQQTPGQGLQFLFEYFSETQRNKGNFPGRFSGRQFSNSRSEMNVSTLELGDSALYLCASSLVAGTNYGYTFGSGTRLTVV.

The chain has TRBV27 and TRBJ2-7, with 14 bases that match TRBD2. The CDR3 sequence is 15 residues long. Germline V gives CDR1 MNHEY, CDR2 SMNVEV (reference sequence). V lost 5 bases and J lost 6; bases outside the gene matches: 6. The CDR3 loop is CASSLNGLAGGEQYF. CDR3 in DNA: TGTGCCAGCAGTCTAAACGGACTAGCGGGGGGCGAGCAGTACTTC.

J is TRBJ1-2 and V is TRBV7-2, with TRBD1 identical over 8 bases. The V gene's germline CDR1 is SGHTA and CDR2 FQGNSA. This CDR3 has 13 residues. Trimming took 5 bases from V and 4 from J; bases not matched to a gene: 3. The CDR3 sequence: CASSRTGFYGYTF. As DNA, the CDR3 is TGTGCCAGCAGCCGGACAGGGTTCTATGGCTACACCTTC.

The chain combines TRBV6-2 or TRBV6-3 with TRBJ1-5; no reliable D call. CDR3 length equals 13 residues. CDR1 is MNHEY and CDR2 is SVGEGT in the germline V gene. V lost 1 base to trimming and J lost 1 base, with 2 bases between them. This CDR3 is CASSYYSNQPQHF. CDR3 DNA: TGTGCCAGCAGTTACTACAGCAATCAGCCCCAGCATTTT.

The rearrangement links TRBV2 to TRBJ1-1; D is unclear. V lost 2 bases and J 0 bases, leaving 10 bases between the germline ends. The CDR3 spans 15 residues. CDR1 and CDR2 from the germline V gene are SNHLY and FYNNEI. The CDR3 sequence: CASSETVPLNTEAFF. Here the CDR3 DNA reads TGTGCCAGCAGTGAAACAGTGCCGCTGAACACTGAAGCTTTCTTT.

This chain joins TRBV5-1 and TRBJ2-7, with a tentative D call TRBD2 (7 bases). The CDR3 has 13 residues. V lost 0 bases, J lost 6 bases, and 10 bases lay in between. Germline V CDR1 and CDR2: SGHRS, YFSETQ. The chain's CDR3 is CASSLVGGGEQYF. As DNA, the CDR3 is TGCGCCAGCAGCTTGGTGGGAGGGGGCGAGCAGTACTTC.

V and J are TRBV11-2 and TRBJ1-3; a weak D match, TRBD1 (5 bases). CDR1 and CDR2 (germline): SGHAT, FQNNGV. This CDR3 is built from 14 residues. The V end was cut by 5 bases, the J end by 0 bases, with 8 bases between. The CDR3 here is CASSQRGSGNTIYF. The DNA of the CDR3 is TGTGCCAGCAGCCAAAGGGGCTCTGGAAACACCATATATTTT.

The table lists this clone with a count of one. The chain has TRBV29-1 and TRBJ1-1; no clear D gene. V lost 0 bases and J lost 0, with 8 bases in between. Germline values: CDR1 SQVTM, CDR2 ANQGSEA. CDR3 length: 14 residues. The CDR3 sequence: CSVEEASMNTEAFF. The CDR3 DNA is TGCAGCGTTGAAGAGGCCAGTATGAACACTGAAGCTTTCTTT.

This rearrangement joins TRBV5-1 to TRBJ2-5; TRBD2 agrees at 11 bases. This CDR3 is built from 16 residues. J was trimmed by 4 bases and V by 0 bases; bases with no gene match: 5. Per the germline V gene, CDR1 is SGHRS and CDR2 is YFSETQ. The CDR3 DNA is TGCGCCAGCAGCTTGGCCGGGGGACTAGCGGTAGAGACCCAGTACTTC. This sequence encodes CASSLAGGLAVETQYF.

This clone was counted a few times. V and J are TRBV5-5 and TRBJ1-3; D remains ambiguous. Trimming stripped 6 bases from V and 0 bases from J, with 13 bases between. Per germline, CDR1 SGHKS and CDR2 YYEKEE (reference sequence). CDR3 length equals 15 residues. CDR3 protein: CASNSGGVSGNTIYF. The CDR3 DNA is TGTGCCAGCAACTCCGGTGGGGTCTCTGGAAACACCATATATTTT. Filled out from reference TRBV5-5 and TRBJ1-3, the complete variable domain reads DAGVTQSPTHLIKTRGQQVTLRCSPISGHKSVSWYQQVLGQGPQFIFQYYEKEERGRGNFPDRFSARQFPNYSSELNVNALLLGDSALYLCASNSGGVSGNTIYFGEGSWLTVV.

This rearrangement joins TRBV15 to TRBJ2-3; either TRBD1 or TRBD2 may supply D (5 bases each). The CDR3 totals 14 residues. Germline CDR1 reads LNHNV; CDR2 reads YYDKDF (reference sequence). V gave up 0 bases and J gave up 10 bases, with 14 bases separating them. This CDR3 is CATSRDRTPGPQYF. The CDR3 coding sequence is TGTGCCACCAGCAGAGATCGAACCCCGGGGCCGCAGTATTTT. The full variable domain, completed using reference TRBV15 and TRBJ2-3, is DAMVIQNPRYQVTQFGKPVTLSCSQTLNHNVMYWYQQKSSQAPKLLFHYYDKDFNNEADTPDNFQSRRPNTSFCFLDIRSPGLGDTAMYLCATSRDRTPGPQYFGPGTRLTVL.

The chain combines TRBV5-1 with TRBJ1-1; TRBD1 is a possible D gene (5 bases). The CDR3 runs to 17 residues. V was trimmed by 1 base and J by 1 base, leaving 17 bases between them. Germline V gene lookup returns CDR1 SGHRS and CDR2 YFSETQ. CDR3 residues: CASSLIGVGPKNTEAFF. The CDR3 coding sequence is TGCGCCAGCAGCTTGATAGGGGTTGGGCCTAAGAACACTGAAGCTTTCTTT.

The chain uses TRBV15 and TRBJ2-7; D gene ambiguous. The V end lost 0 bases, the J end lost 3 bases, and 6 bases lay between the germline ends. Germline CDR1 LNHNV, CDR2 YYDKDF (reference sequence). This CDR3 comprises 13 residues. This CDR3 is CATSRDPVYEQYF. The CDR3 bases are TGTGCCACCAGCAGAGATCCGGTCTACGAGCAGTACTTC.

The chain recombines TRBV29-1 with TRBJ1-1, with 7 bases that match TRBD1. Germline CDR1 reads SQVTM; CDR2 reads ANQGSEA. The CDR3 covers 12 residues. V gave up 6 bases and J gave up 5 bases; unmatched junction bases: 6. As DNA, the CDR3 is TGCAGCGTCGAACAGGGGAGGACTGAAGCTTTCTTT. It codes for CSVEQGRTEAFF. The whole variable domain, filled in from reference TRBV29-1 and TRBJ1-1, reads SAVISQKPSRDICQRGTSLTIQCQVDSQVTMMFWYRQQPGQSLTLIATANQGSEATYESGFVIDKFPISRPNLTFSTLTVSNMSPEDSSIYLCSVEQGRTEAFFGQGTRLTVV.

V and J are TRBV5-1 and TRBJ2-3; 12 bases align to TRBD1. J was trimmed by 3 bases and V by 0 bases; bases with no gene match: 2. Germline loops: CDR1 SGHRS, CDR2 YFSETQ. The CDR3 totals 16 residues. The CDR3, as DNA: TGCGCCAGCAGCTTGGGGGACAGGGGGCATACAGATACGCAGTATTTT. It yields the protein CASSLGDRGHTDTQYF.

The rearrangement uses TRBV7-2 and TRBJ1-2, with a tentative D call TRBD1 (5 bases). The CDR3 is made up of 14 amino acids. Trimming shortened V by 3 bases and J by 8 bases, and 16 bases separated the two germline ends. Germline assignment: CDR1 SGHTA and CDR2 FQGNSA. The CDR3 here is CASSFGAPFGGYTF. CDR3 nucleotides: TGTGCCAGCAGCTTTGGGGCCCCATTTGGGGGCTACACCTTC.

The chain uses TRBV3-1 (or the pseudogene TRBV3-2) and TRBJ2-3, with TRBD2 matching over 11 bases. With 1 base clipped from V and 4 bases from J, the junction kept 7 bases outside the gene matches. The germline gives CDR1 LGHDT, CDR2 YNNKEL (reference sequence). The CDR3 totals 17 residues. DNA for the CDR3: TGTGCCAGCAGCCAAGGCTTTTCTAGCGGGGGGTCAGATACGCAGTATTTT. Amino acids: CASSQGFSSGGSDTQYF.